The rows below give T cell receptor beta chains drawn from one sample of a study of beta chain features in type 1 diabetes. Repertoires were generated with immunoSEQ multiplex PCR, while TCRdb's copy carries only in-frame clones and drops some. The sample records fewer than 200,000 clones, under 13% being singletons. Sequencing was carried out using central memory CD4+ T cells from blood. These TCRs come from a young man with type 1 diabetes. Both conserved end residues are part of each CDR3. Fields, in order: V gene, clone size, D gene, J gene, CDR3 DNA, CDR3 protein. A D gene is named only where the DNA matches it firmly. Expanded clones get a size class; other rows say once, few or many, or leave the size out.

TRBV29-1	few	TRBD2	TRBJ2-1	TGCAGCGTCCCCCTCAGTAGCGGGAGGGCCGGTGAGCAGTTCTTC	CSVPLSSGRAGEQFF
TRBV19	NA	NA	TRBJ2-7	TGTGCCAGTAGTCCGAACAGGGACCACTCCTACGAGCAGTACTTC	CASSPNRDHSYEQYF
TRBV10-3	few	TRBD2	TRBJ2-3	TGTGCCATCAGTCCCGGGACTAGCCATTACACAGATACGCAGTATTTT	CAISPGTSHYTDTQYF
TRBV7-9	few	NA	TRBJ1-5	TGTGCCAGCAGCTCGCCAGGGTTCAATCAGCCCCAGCATTTT	CASSSPGFNQPQHF
TRBV4-3	few	TRBD2	TRBJ2-3	TGCGCCAGCAGCAGATTACTAGCGGAGAACACAGATACGCAGTATTTT	CASSRLLAENTDTQYF
TRBV7-9	NA	NA	TRBJ2-1	TGTGCCAGCAGCTTAGGAGTGAGGGAGCAGTTCTTC	CASSLGVREQFF
TRBV29-1	NA	NA	TRBJ2-7	TGCAGCGTCGGGACTTCCGCCTACGAGCAGTACTTC	CSVGTSAYEQYF
TRBV7-9	NA	TRBD1	TRBJ2-7	TGTGCCAGCAGCTTAGGGCCCCGGACAGGAAACTACGAGCAGTACTTC	CASSLGPRTGNYEQYF
TRBV4-2	NA	TRBD1	TRBJ1-5	TGTGCCAGCAGCCAAGATCCCGACAGGGAAGAGCCCCAGCATTTT	CASSQDPDREEPQHF
TRBV5-1	NA	NA	TRBJ1-5	TGCGCCAGCTCTACGGGGGGAGATCAGCCCCAGCATTTT	CASSTGGDQPQHF
TRBV18	NA	NA	TRBJ1-5	TGTGCCAGCTCCTTGGACGGAGGCGATCAGCCCCAGCATTTT	CASSLDGGDQPQHF
TRBV30	NA	NA	TRBJ1-1	TGTGCCTGGACACGGGGAGGCACTGAAGCTTTCTTT	CAWTRGGTEAFF
TRBV7-8	few	TRBD2	TRBJ2-1	TGTGCCAGCAGCTTAGATCTAGCGGGAGAAATATCCTACAATGAGCAGTTCTTC	CASSLDLAGEISYNEQFF
TRBV5-6	NA	TRBD2	TRBJ2-5	TGTGCCAGCAGCAGACTTAGCGGGAGCGGTGCAGAGACCCAGTACTTC	CASSRLSGSGAETQYF
TRBV29-1	few	NA	TRBJ1-1	TGCAGCGTTGGGGTGGGGGACTACAACACTGAAGCTTTCTTT	CSVGVGDYNTEAFF
TRBV30	NA	TRBD1	TRBJ2-5	TGTGCCTGGAGTGACAGGGGTTTGGGAGAGACCCAGTACTTC	CAWSDRGLGETQYF
TRBV18	NA	TRBD1	TRBJ2-1	TGTGCCAGCTCACCGGACAGGACCTACAATGAGCAGTTCTTC	CASSPDRTYNEQFF
TRBV7-2	NA	NA	TRBJ1-1	TGTGCCAGCAGCCCCCAGAGGGAGAGCACTGAAGCTTTCTTT	CASSPQRESTEAFF
TRBV28	few	TRBD2	TRBJ2-2	TGTGCCAGCAAATTAAGGCGGCGCGGGGGAAACACCGGGGAGCTGTTTTTT	CASKLRRRGGNTGELFF
TRBV30	NA	NA	TRBJ1-2	TGTGCCTGGAGTGTAACAGGGCGCGGCTACACCTTC	CAWSVTGRGYTF
TRBV28	few	NA	TRBJ2-1	TGTGCCAGCACTAGAGAGGGGACAAGCGTGCAGTTCTTC	CASTREGTSVQFF
TRBV27	NA	NA	TRBJ1-5	TGTGCCAGCAGTTTCGGGAGAAGCAATCAGCCCCAGCATTTT	CASSFGRSNQPQHF
TRBV11-2	few	NA	TRBJ2-5	TGTGCCAGCAGCTTGGAGGTTCGGTCAGAGACCCAGTACTTC	CASSLEVRSETQYF
TRBV2	NA	TRBD2	TRBJ2-7	TGTGCCAGCTCATCTAGCGGGGGGCTATCCTACGAGCAGTACTTC	CASSSSGGLSYEQYF
TRBV7-3	NA	TRBD2	TRBJ2-1	TGTGCCAGCAGCTTAGGGCTAGCGGGAGGGAATGAGCAGTTCTTC	CASSLGLAGGNEQFF
TRBV7-8	NA	TRBD2	TRBJ2-1	TGTGCCAGCACCCCTACACTAGCGGGGGCCAATGAGCAGTTCTTC	CASTPTLAGANEQFF
TRBV5-6	few	NA	TRBJ2-5	TGTGCCAGCAGCTTGTATTCCTCTGGGGCTGAAGAGACCCAGTACTTC	CASSLYSSGAEETQYF
TRBV13	few	TRBD1	TRBJ2-7	TGTGCCAGCAGCTCCGGGACAGGGGGCTTTGTGCAGTACTTC	CASSSGTGGFVQYF
TRBV28	NA	NA	TRBJ2-1	TGTGCCAGCAGTGCGACTAGAGACGAGCAGTTCTTC	CASSATRDEQFF
TRBV7-7	NA	TRBD2	TRBJ2-3	TGTGCTAGCAGCTTAGCGGGAGTAGATACGCAGTATTTT	CASSLAGVDTQYF
TRBV9	NA	TRBD2	TRBJ2-1	TGTGCCAGCAGCCCAAGACTAGCGGAGAATGAGCAGTTCTTC	CASSPRLAENEQFF
TRBV28	few	NA	TRBJ2-1	TGTGCCAGCAGTTCCCCGGGGCAGGGGATCGGCAATGAGCAGTTCTTC	CASSSPGQGIGNEQFF
TRBV4-2	few	TRBD1	TRBJ2-7	TGTGCCAGCAGCCGGACCCAGGGGGACGAGCAGTACTTC	CASSRTQGDEQYF
TRBV28	few	NA	TRBJ2-7	TGTGCCAGCAGTGGGGGGGCTAGCGGAACCTACGAGCAGTACTTC	CASSGGASGTYEQYF
TRBV5-1	few	TRBD1	TRBJ2-7	TGCGCCTCCCAGGACAGGGTTTCCTACGAGCAGTACTTC	CASQDRVSYEQYF
TRBV7-2	few	NA	TRBJ2-7	TGTGCCAGCAGCCGGACGGCGGGACGCGACGAGCAGTACTTC	CASSRTAGRDEQYF
TRBV2	NA	NA	TRBJ1-5	TGTGCCAGCAGTGAAGGGACAGACCCTAGCAATCAGCCCCAGCATTTT	CASSEGTDPSNQPQHF
TRBV7-9	few	NA	TRBJ2-3	TGTGCCAGCAGCATGACTCCGGATCGCACAGATACGCAGTATTTT	CASSMTPDRTDTQYF
TRBV30	few	NA	TRBJ1-3	TGTGCCTGGAGTTTTTCATCGGGACACATATATTTT	CAWSFSSGHIYF
TRBV2	few	NA	TRBJ1-1	TGTGCCAGCAGTAACACCATGGACAGTGAAGCTTTCTTT	CASSNTMDSEAFF
TRBV4-1	NA	TRBD1	TRBJ2-5	TGCGCCAGCAGCCAGGGACAGGAAGAGACCCAGTACTTC	CASSQGQEETQYF
TRBV7-9	NA	TRBD1	TRBJ1-5	TGTGCCAGCAGCCTGTCTGGGACAGGTAATCAGCCCCAGCATTTT	CASSLSGTGNQPQHF
TRBV2	few	NA	TRBJ1-5	TGTGCCAGCAGTGAAGGGGGCGGTCAGCCCCAGCATTTT	CASSEGGGQPQHF
TRBV19	few	NA	TRBJ1-1	TGTGCCAGTAGCTTTGCGGGGGAGGCTGAAGCTTTCTTT	CASSFAGEAEAFF
TRBV7-3	NA	NA	TRBJ2-1	TGTGCCAGCAGCTACCTACGCAACAATGAGCAGTTCTTC	CASSYLRNNEQFF
TRBV7-9	NA	TRBD2	TRBJ2-3	TGTGCCAGCAGCTCGGGGACTAGCGAAGCAGATACGCAGTATTTT	CASSSGTSEADTQYF
TRBV11-3	NA	TRBD2	TRBJ2-3	TGTGCCAGCAGCTCGGGACTATCGGCAGATACGCAGTATTTT	CASSSGLSADTQYF
TRBV4-2	few	NA	TRBJ1-1	TGTGCCAGCAGCCGAAAAGGGGTGGACGGGAACACTGAAGCTTTCTTT	CASSRKGVDGNTEAFF
TRBV5-1	NA	TRBD1	TRBJ2-5	TGCGCCAGCAGCTTAAACACAGGGGGAGGTGAGACCCAGTACTTC	CASSLNTGGGETQYF
TRBV6-6	NA	NA	TRBJ2-5	TGTGCCAGCAGTCGCACGGGGAGAGAGACCCAGTACTTC	CASSRTGRETQYF
TRBV29-1	few	TRBD1	TRBJ1-1	TGCAGCGTTGGTACAGGGGATATGAACACTGAAGCTTTCTTT	CSVGTGDMNTEAFF
TRBV14	NA	NA	TRBJ1-1	TGTGCCAGCAGCCTTTTGGAGGGGAGGAACACTGAAGCTTTCTTT	CASSLLEGRNTEAFF